Listed below are T cell receptor beta chains from one sample, sequenced in a study of blood T cell repertoires in COVID-19. Repertoires were generated with immunoSEQ multiplex PCR, while TCRdb's copy carries only in-frame clones and drops some. The sample carries around 250,000 clones, approximately 86% recorded once. Material: peripheral blood. The source of these receptors is a woman between 65 and 79 years old with active or convalescent COVID-19. The CDR3 runs from the conserved cysteine through the conserved F or W. D genes are given only for firm matches. Clone size is shown for a subset of rows, as once, few, many or a class of expanded clone.

TRBJ1-1	13	NA	TRBV5-1	NA	CASSEGRGTEAFF	TGCGCCAGCAGCGAAGGACGGGGCACTGAAGCTTTCTTT
TRBJ2-7	14	NA	TRBV5-6	NA	CASSHRAEADEQYF	TGTGCCAGCAGTCACAGGGCGGAGGCGGACGAGCAGTACTTC
TRBJ1-1	12	NA	TRBV11-3	TRBD1	CASSSGQEGAFF	TGTGCCAGCAGCTCGGGACAGGAGGGTGCTTTCTTT
TRBJ1-2	17	few	TRBV6-1	NA	CASSEAIRTIAYRAEGF	TGTGCCAGCAGTGAAGCGATACGAACTATAGCCTACAGGGCAGAGGGTTTC
TRBJ1-1	15	NA	TRBV6-2/TRBV6-3	NA	CASSRSWAGDTEAFF	TGTGCCAGCAGCCGCAGTTGGGCCGGGGACACTGAAGCTTTCTTT
TRBJ1-6	14	NA	TRBV2	TRBD1	CASSGDSLNSPLHF	TGTGCCAGCAGCGGGGACAGCCTAAATTCACCCCTCCACTTT
TRBJ1-3	15	NA	TRBV11-2	NA	CASSRRGVSGNTIYF	TGTGCCAGCAGCCGACGGGGGGTCTCGGGAAACACCATATATTTT
TRBJ2-1	14	few	TRBV7-9	TRBD2	CASSLLGGWNEQFF	TGTGCCAGCAGCTTACTGGGAGGGTGGAATGAGCAGTTCTTC
TRBJ2-3	15	NA	TRBV14	NA	CASSHRGREADTQYF	TGTGCCAGCAGCCATAGGGGCAGGGAGGCAGATACGCAGTATTTT
TRBJ2-7	16	NA	TRBV5-6	NA	CASVWGGPDSSYEQYF	TGTGCCAGCGTTTGGGGGGGCCCCGATTCCTCCTACGAGCAGTACTTC
TRBJ2-1	16	NA	TRBV27	TRBD1	CASSRQGFGGDNEQFF	TGTGCCAGCAGTCGACAGGGTTTTGGTGGCGACAATGAGCAGTTCTTC
TRBJ1-6	17	few	TRBV3-1/TRBV3-2	TRBD1	CASSQGRQGIGNSPLHF	TGTGCCAGCAGCCAAGGACGACAGGGGATTGGGAATTCACCCCTCCACTTT
TRBJ2-7	16	NA	TRBV6-5	TRBD2	CASSYGGTSGAYEQYF	TGTGCCAGCAGCTACGGCGGGACTAGCGGGGCCTACGAGCAGTACTTC
TRBJ1-4	14	NA	TRBV6-5	NA	CAVPVDAGWEKLFF	TGTGCCGTCCCCGTTGACGCGGGGTGGGAAAAACTGTTTTTT
TRBJ1-5	15	once	TRBV18	TRBD1	CASSPWDRGNQPQHF	TGTGCCAGCTCACCCTGGGACAGGGGAAATCAGCCCCAGCATTTT
TRBJ1-6	14	NA	TRBV20-1	TRBD1	CSASARQGGSPLHF	TGCAGTGCTAGTGCTAGACAGGGGGGCTCACCCCTCCACTTT
TRBJ2-1	20	NA	TRBV5-4	TRBD2	CASSRASSGGTRFLYNEQFF	TGTGCCAGCAGCCGAGCCTCTAGCGGGGGCACCAGATTCCTCTACAATGAGCAGTTCTTC
TRBJ1-3	14	NA	TRBV6-1	NA	CASSESGSGNTIYF	TGTGCCAGCAGTGAATCGGGCTCTGGAAACACCATATATTTT
TRBJ1-1	13	once	TRBV19	NA	CASTIHENTEAFF	TGTGCCAGTACAATACATGAAAACACTGAAGCTTTCTTT
TRBJ1-6	16	NA	TRBV11-2	NA	CASSLDSVQGNSPLHF	TGTGCCAGCAGCTTAGATTCTGTTCAGGGAAATTCACCCCTCCACTTT
TRBJ2-2	12	NA	TRBV15	NA	CATSRRTGELFF	TGTGCCACCAGCAGGAGGACCGGGGAGCTGTTTTTT
TRBJ1-1	13	NA	TRBV3-1/TRBV3-2	TRBD1	CASSLDRATEAFF	TGTGCCAGCAGCCTCGACAGGGCCACTGAAGCTTTCTTT
TRBJ2-7	15	once	TRBV7-2	TRBD1	CASSFSTGQAYEQYF	TGTGCCAGCAGCTTTAGCACGGGACAGGCCTACGAGCAGTACTTC
TRBJ1-1	16	NA	TRBV18	NA	CASSPGRGFMNTEAFF	TGTGCCAGCTCACCGGGCAGGGGTTTCATGAACACTGAAGCTTTCTTT
TRBJ1-2	15	NA	TRBV5-1	TRBD1	CASSTFLGQNYGYTF	TGCGCCAGCAGCACCTTCCTGGGACAGAATTATGGCTACACCTTC
TRBJ1-5	13	NA	TRBV5-8	NA	CASSATTQGPQHF	TGTGCCAGCAGCGCCACCACACAGGGACCCCAGCATTTT
TRBJ1-1	13	NA	TRBV18	NA	CASSPQGNTEAFF	TGTGCCAGCTCACCCCAGGGGAACACTGAAGCTTTCTTT
TRBJ1-3	15	NA	TRBV5-4	TRBD1	CASSNRGPNGNTIYF	TGTGCCAGCAGCAACAGGGGACCGAATGGAAACACCATATATTTT
TRBJ2-1	16	NA	TRBV5-1	NA	CASSFLPGSSYNEQFF	TGCGCCAGCAGCTTTCTCCCGGGGAGCTCCTACAATGAGCAGTTCTTC
TRBJ2-1	16	NA	TRBV5-8	NA	CASRNPGTGSYNEQFF	TGTGCCAGCAGGAATCCCGGGACTGGCTCCTACAATGAGCAGTTCTTC
TRBJ2-7	14	NA	TRBV7-2	NA	CASAPGGFTYEQYF	TGTGCCAGCGCCCCCGGGGGATTCACTTACGAGCAGTACTTC
TRBJ1-2	12	NA	TRBV7-9	NA	CASSSQVYGYTF	TGTGCCAGCAGCTCACAGGTCTATGGCTACACCTTC
TRBJ2-7	16	NA	TRBV29-1	NA	CSVEGPTVSNLYEQYF	TGCAGCGTTGAAGGGCCAACAGTCTCTAACCTTTACGAGCAGTACTTC
TRBJ1-3	14	NA	TRBV10-2	TRBD1	CASKDRGEGNTIYF	TGCGCCAGCAAGGACAGGGGGGAAGGAAACACCATATATTTT
TRBJ1-5	17	NA	TRBV24-1	NA	CATSGGLGTDSNQPQHF	TGTGCCACCAGTGGAGGGTTAGGTACAGATAGCAATCAGCCCCAGCATTTT
TRBJ1-5	14	NA	TRBV10-2	NA	CASSESKTTAPQHF	TGCGCCAGCAGTGAAAGTAAGACTACCGCGCCCCAGCATTTT
TRBJ1-5	15	NA	TRBV7-2	NA	CASSFWVAQDQPQHF	TGTGCCAGCAGTTTTTGGGTCGCGCAGGATCAGCCCCAGCATTTT
TRBJ1-2	13	NA	TRBV6-2/TRBV6-3	NA	CASSFQGNYGYTF	TGTGCCAGCAGTTTTCAGGGGAACTATGGCTACACCTTC
TRBJ2-5	17	NA	TRBV12-5	TRBD1	CASGLTPGTGAEETQYF	TGTGCTAGTGGTTTGACTCCCGGGACAGGGGCCGAGGAGACCCAGTACTTC
TRBJ2-4	13	NA	TRBV5-1	TRBD1	CASRLRTGNIQYF	TGCGCCAGCCGACTTAGGACAGGGAACATTCAGTACTTC
TRBJ1-5	13	once	TRBV6-5	TRBD1	CASGRTGNQPQHF	TGTGCCAGCGGGAGGACAGGAAATCAGCCCCAGCATTTT
TRBJ2-4	15	NA	TRBV11-3	NA	CASSLSPPPGSIQYF	TGTGCCAGCAGCCTTAGTCCCCCCCCAGGAAGCATTCAGTACTTC
TRBJ1-2	14	NA	TRBV4-3	NA	CASSHVSANYGYTF	TGCGCCAGCAGCCACGTATCGGCTAACTATGGCTACACCTTC
TRBJ1-5	20	NA	TRBV12-1	NA	CASSFEKFHAACHSNQPQHF	TGTGCCAGCAGCTTTGAGAAGTTTCATGCGGCCTGTCATAGCAATCAGCCCCAGCATTTT
TRBJ2-2	15	few	TRBV11-3	TRBD1	CASSFGQVNTGELFF	TGTGCCAGCAGCTTCGGACAGGTGAACACCGGGGAGCTGTTTTTT
TRBJ1-4	16	NA	TRBV5-1	NA	CASSLDVVQASEKLFF	TGCGCCAGCAGCCTTGATGTTGTACAGGCCTCTGAAAAACTGTTTTTT
TRBJ2-1	15	NA	TRBV10-3	NA	CATQGTSSSYNEQFF	TGTGCCACTCAAGGGACTTCGAGCTCCTACAATGAGCAGTTCTTC
TRBJ1-1	15	NA	TRBV7-2	NA	CASSSQPGTINEAFF	TGTGCCAGCAGCTCGCAACCCGGGACAATAAATGAAGCTTTCTTT
TRBJ1-4	14	NA	TRBV7-3	NA	CASSLGGTNEKLFF	TGTGCCAGCAGCTTGGGAGGGACAAATGAAAAACTGTTTTTT
TRBJ1-1	14	NA	TRBV4-3	NA	CASSLAVVGTEAFF	TGCGCCAGCAGCCTGGCGGTGGTTGGCACTGAAGCTTTCTTT
TRBJ1-1	15	NA	TRBV2	TRBD1	CASRGTGVSRTEAFF	TGTGCCAGCAGGGGGACAGGGGTATCGAGAACTGAAGCTTTCTTT
TRBJ2-3	16	NA	TRBV28	TRBD2	CASSETSGGAEDTQYF	TGTGCCAGCAGTGAGACTAGCGGGGGGGCCGAAGATACGCAGTATTTT
TRBJ2-3	17	NA	TRBV24-1	NA	CATSDPISGAGTDTQYF	TGTGCCACCAGTGATCCAATTTCTGGGGCCGGGACAGATACGCAGTATTTT
TRBJ1-5	14	NA	TRBV2	TRBD1	CASSGQGVDQPQHF	TGTGCCAGCAGTGGACAGGGGGTGGATCAGCCCCAGCATTTT
TRBJ2-5	12	NA	TRBV29-1	TRBD1	CSLGQGYETQYF	TGCAGCCTCGGACAGGGCTACGAGACCCAGTACTTC
TRBJ1-5	14	few	TRBV27	NA	CASSLASNNQPQHF	TGTGCCAGCAGCCTCGCGAGCAACAATCAGCCCCAGCATTTT
TRBJ1-1	11	NA	TRBV6-5	NA	CASSTSAEAFF	NA
TRBJ1-1	13	NA	TRBV12-3/TRBV12-4	NA	CASSFNMNTEAFF	TGTGCCAGCAGTTTTAACATGAACACTGAAGCTTTCTTT
TRBJ1-6	14	NA	TRBV5-1	NA	CASSSLIRGSPLHF	TGCGCCAGCAGCTCCCTGATACGGGGTTCACCCCTCCACTTT